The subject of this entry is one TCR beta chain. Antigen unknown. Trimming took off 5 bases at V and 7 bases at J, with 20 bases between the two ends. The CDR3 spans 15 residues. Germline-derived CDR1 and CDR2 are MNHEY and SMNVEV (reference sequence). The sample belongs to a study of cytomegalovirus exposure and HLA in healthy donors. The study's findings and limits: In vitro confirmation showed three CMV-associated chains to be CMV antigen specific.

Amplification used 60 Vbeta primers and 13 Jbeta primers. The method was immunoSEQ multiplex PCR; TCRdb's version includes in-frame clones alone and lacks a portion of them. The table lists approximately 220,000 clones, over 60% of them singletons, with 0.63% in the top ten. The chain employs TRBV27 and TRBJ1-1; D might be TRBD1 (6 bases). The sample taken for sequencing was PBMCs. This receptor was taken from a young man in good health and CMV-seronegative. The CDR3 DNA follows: TGTGCCAGCAGTCCGTTACAGGGTCGAGGGAGTGAAGCTTTCTTT. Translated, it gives CASSPLQGRGSEAFF.